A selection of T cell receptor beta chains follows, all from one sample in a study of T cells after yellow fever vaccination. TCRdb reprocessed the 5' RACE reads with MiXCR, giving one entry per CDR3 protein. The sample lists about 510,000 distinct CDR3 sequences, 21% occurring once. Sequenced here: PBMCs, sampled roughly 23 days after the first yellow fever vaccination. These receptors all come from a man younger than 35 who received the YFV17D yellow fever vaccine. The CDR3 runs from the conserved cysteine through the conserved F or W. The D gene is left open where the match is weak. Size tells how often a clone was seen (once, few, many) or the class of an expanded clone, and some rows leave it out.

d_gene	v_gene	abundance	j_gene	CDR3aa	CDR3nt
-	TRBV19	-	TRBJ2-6	CASSNTGTVFSGANVLTF	TGTGCCAGTAGTAATACCGGGACGGTGTTTTCTGGGGCCAACGTCCTGACTTTC
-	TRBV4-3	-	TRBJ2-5	CASSQKRAETQYF	TGCGCCAGCAGCCAGAAGAGGGCAGAGACCCAGTACTTC
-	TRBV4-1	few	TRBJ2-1	CASSQVELMGNEQFF	TGCGCCAGCAGCCAAGTTGAGCTGATGGGAAATGAGCAGTTCTTC
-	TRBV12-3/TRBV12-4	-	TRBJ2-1	CASSLFRGQFF	TGTGCCAGCAGTTTATTCCGAGGGCAGTTCTTC
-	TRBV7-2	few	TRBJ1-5	CASSLGGGGGNQPQHF	TGTGCCAGCAGCTTAGGTGGAGGGGGAGGGAATCAGCCCCAGCATTTT
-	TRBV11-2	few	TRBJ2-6	CASSLDSPSGANVLTF	TGTGCCAGCAGCTTAGATTCCCCCTCTGGGGCCAACGTCCTGACTTTC
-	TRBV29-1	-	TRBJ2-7	CSVEGGADSYEQYF	TGCAGCGTTGAAGGTGGGGCCGACTCCTACGAGCAGTACTTC
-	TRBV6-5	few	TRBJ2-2	CASSYFPFWVQNTGELFF	TGTGCCAGCAGTTACTTCCCCTTCTGGGTCCAGAACACCGGGGAGCTGTTTTTT
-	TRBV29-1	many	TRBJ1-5	CSVADYSNQPQHF	TGCAGCGTTGCGGATTATAGCAATCAGCCCCAGCATTTT
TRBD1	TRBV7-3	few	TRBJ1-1	CASRTGLEDTEAFF	TGTGCCAGCAGGACAGGGTTAGAGGACACTGAAGCTTTCTTT
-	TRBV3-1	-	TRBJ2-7	CASSQLLGRYEQYF	TGTGCCAGCAGCCAGTTACTAGGGCGCTACGAGCAGTACTTC
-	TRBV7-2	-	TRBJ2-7	CASSLDLLYYEQYF	TGTGCCAGCAGCTTAGATCTACTATACTACGAGCAGTACTTC
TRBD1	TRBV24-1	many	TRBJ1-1	CATSDSGTGNTEAFF	TGTGCCACCAGTGATTCCGGGACAGGGAACACTGAAGCTTTCTTT
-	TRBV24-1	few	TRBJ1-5	CATSDMGSQPQHF	TGTGCCACCAGTGATATGGGGTCTCAGCCCCAGCATTTT
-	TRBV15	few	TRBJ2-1	CATSRDRGLNEQFF	TGTGCCACCAGCAGAGATCGAGGCCTCAATGAGCAGTTCTTC
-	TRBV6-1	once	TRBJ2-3	CASHLSGSDTQYF	TGTGCCAGTCATCTGTCGGGGTCAGATACGCAGTATTTT
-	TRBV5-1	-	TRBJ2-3	CASSLELGTTDTQYF	TGCGCCAGCAGCTTGGAACTGGGTACCACAGATACGCAGTATTTT
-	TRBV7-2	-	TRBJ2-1	CASSYPGTGYNEQFF	TGTGCCAGCAGCTACCCCGGGACTGGATACAATGAGCAGTTCTTC
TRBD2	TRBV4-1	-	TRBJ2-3	CASSQHGLAGGLDTQYF	TGCGCCAGCAGCCAACACGGACTAGCGGGGGGGTTAGATACGCAGTATTTT
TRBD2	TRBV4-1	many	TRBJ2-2	CASSLYFRDYNTGELFF	TGCGCCAGCAGCCTTTATTTCCGGGACTACAACACCGGGGAGCTGTTTTTT
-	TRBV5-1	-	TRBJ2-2	CASSLELAAAGELFF	TGCGCCAGCAGCTTGGAATTGGCCGCGGCCGGGGAGCTGTTTTTT
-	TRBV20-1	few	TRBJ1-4	CSASSPNKRGDEKLFF	TGCAGTGCTAGTTCCCCAAACAAGAGAGGAGATGAAAAACTGTTTTTT
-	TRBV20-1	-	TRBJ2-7	CSAPDSTYEQYF	TGCAGTGCTCCAGACAGTACCTACGAGCAGTACTTC